The 18 T cell receptor beta chains listed next were all sequenced from one sample in a study of identical twins. TCRdb itself ran the 5' RACE reads through MiXCR, one entry per CDR3 protein. The sample has around 530,000 distinct CDR3 sequences, 12% to 15% seen once. The same sample was also used in a study of yellow fever vaccine responses in identical twins.

Sequencing used CD4+ T cells sorted from blood. The receptors stem from a woman in her late teens or twenties in good health.

The CDR3 DNA reads as TGCAGCGTTGAAAAAGTCGGGCAGCGCGAGCAGTACTTC. Protein sequence: CSVEKVGQREQYF. The gene calls are TRBV29-1 and TRBJ2-7; D gene uncertain. The germline CDR1 and CDR2 sequences are SQVTM and ANQGSEA. The CDR3 loop spans 13 amino acids. Trimming pared 2 bases from V and 6 bases from J, leaving 14 bases between.

This clonotype was counted between two and nine times. CDR3 residues: CASAGQGHTEAFF. The CDR3, as DNA: TGTGCCAGCGCCGGACAGGGACACACTGAAGCTTTCTTT. The chain uses TRBV2 and TRBJ1-1, with 8 bases identical to TRBD1. The trim removed 8 bases at V and 3 bases at J, leaving 5 bases unmatched. Germline V lookup: CDR1 SNHLY, CDR2 FYNNEI. The CDR3 runs to 13 residues.

The rearrangement links TRBV2 to TRBJ1-1; D gene ambiguous. The CDR3 loop spans 11 amino acids. Germline values: CDR1 SNHLY, CDR2 FYNNEI. V was pared by 5 bases and J by 8 bases, with 9 bases between. The CDR3 loop is CASSWAMEAFF. CDR3 coding DNA: TGTGCCAGCAGTTGGGCCATGGAAGCTTTCTTT.

This clonotype has a handful of counts. This chain connects TRBV2 to TRBJ2-5, with 9 nucleotides matching TRBD1. Germline loops: CDR1 SNHLY, CDR2 FYNNEI. The CDR3 is made up of 14 amino acids. The J segment lost 3 bases and the V segment lost 6 bases, leaving 5 bases of the junction unmatched. CDR3 in DNA: TGTGCCAGCAGCCAACAGGGGGCGAAAGAGACCCAGTACTTC. Its protein product is CASSQQGAKETQYF.

The rearrangement joins TRBV12-3 or TRBV12-4 to TRBJ2-3; 14 bases are shared with TRBD2. V trimming: 6 bases; J trimming: 5 bases; junction bases outside the gene matches: 7. The CDR3 consists of 16 residues. CDR3 bases: TGTGCCAGCAGCCCGGGACTAGCGGGGGCCGGAGATACGCAGTATTTT. Translating it yields CASSPGLAGAGDTQYF.

This clonotype has a handful of counts. V and J are TRBV5-1 and TRBJ1-1; a weak D match, TRBD1 (6 bases). Germline CDR1 and CDR2: SGHRS and YFSETQ. This CDR3 comprises 15 residues. V was clipped by 3 bases and J by 3 bases, with 15 bases between them. CDR3 region: CASSSPEGGYTEAFF. The CDR3 bases are TGCGCCAGCAGCTCACCGGAGGGGGGGTACACTGAAGCTTTCTTT.

The chain links TRBV7-3 to TRBJ2-1; a weak D match, TRBD2 (5 bases). This CDR3 has 14 residues. The V and J ends lost 0 bases and 5 bases respectively, with 8 bases between them. Germline V gene sequence: CDR1 SGHTA, CDR2 FQGTGA. For the CDR3, the DNA is TGTGCCAGCAGCTTAACGACTAAAGACAATGAGCAGTTCTTC. Translation gives CASSLTTKDNEQFF.

The V and J genes are TRBV15 and TRBJ2-3; a weak D match, TRBD2 (6 bases). CDR1 LNHNV and CDR2 YYDKDF come from the germline V gene (reference sequence). Trimming removed 0 bases from V and 0 bases from J, with 13 bases in between. The CDR3 sequence is 17 residues long. The CDR3 is CATSRDLWGTSTDTQYF. The CDR3 nucleotides read TGTGCCACCAGCAGAGATCTGTGGGGGACTAGCACAGATACGCAGTATTTT.

This clonotype has a count of ten or more. The chain combines TRBV28 with TRBJ1-2; D might be TRBD1 (5 bases). The CDR3 loop spans 12 amino acids. Germline V gene data show CDR1 as MDHEN and CDR2 as SYDVKM. The CDR3 DNA reads as TGTGCTATCCCCGGGGGTTACTATGGCTACACCTTC. Translation gives CAIPGGYYGYTF.

The sample holds a few counts of this clonotype. This chain joins TRBV20-1 and TRBJ2-7; D is possibly TRBD1 (6 bases). This CDR3 has 13 residues. Trimming removed 2 bases from V and 5 bases from J, with 13 bases in between. The V gene's germline CDR1 is DFQATT and CDR2 SNEGSKA (reference sequence). The CDR3 loop is CSARRRNRDEQYV. In DNA form, the CDR3 reads TGCAGTGCTAGACGCCGCAACAGGGACGAGCAGTACGTC.

The chain couples TRBV6-5 to TRBJ2-5, with a possible D match to TRBD2 (5 bases). The CDR3 totals 16 residues. In germline, CDR1 is MNHEY, CDR2 SVGAGI. V was clipped by 10 bases and J by 4 bases, with 25 bases between them. The CDR3 nucleotides are TGTGCCACGTTATCGGGGAATAGGCTAGGTCGAGAGACCCAGTACTTC. It encodes CATLSGNRLGRETQYF.

V and J are TRBV28 and TRBJ1-5; no clear D gene. CDR3 length: 16 amino acids. The V and J ends lost 3 bases and 4 bases respectively, with 16 bases between them. CDR1 is MDHEN and CDR2 is SYDVKM in the germline V gene. As DNA, the CDR3 is TGTGCCAGCAGTTTTTACCCGGACGGTACAAATCAGCCCCAGCATTTT. Its translation is CASSFYPDGTNQPQHF.

There are a few counts of this clonotype. The chain uses TRBV21-1 and TRBJ1-5; the DNA was not used to check the table's D call, TRBD1. TRBV21-1 is deemed a pseudogene. CDR3 length: 15 amino acids. CDR3 region: CASSKTDRDNQPQHF. The CDR3 DNA is TGTGCCAGCAGCAAAACCGACAGGGACAATCAGCCCCAGCATTTT.

This clonotype was seen a few times. The V gene is TRBV18, the J gene TRBJ2-5; D unresolved. V was clipped by 3 bases and J by 0 bases, with 14 bases between them. Germline V gives CDR1 KGHSH, CDR2 LQKENI. This CDR3 region has 16 residues. The CDR3 protein is CASSPILGRNQETQYF. The CDR3 nucleotides read TGTGCCAGCTCACCGATCTTAGGACGTAACCAAGAGACCCAGTACTTC.

The chain is built from TRBV19 and TRBJ2-7; possibly TRBD1 for D (6 bases). The CDR3 extends over 17 amino acids. The V end was cut by 4 bases, the J end by 4 bases, with 23 bases between. Germline CDR1 and CDR2: LNHDA and SQIVND (reference sequence). The CDR3 reads CASSTPDRRGKRYEQYF. In nucleotides, the CDR3 is TGTGCCAGTAGTACCCCGGACAGACGAGGAAAGAGATACGAGCAGTACTTC.

In this sample, this clonotype turned up a few times. The CDR3 region is CASSARDRPYEQYV. The DNA of the CDR3 is TGTGCCAGCAGTGCGCGGGACAGACCCTACGAGCAGTACGTC. The rearrangement links TRBV6-1 to TRBJ2-7; maybe TRBD1 (7 bases). The CDR3 contains 14 residues. V was clipped by 4 bases and J by 2 bases, with 12 bases between them. Germline-derived CDR1 and CDR2 are MNHNS and SASEGT.

A few counts support this clonotype. The gene calls are TRBV7-8 and TRBJ2-3; TRBD2 might be the D (5 bases). Trimming removed 1 base at V and 5 bases at J, with 16 bases between. Germline V gene sequence: CDR1 SGHVS, CDR2 FQNEAQ. The CDR3 loop spans 16 amino acids. CDR3 in amino acids: CASSLEPGVVKDTQYF. The CDR3 DNA reads TGTGCCAGCAGCTTAGAACCCGGGGTTGTGAAAGATACGCAGTATTTT.

The genes are TRBV2 and TRBJ1-4, with D possibly matching TRBD1 (5 bases). The germline V gene has CDR1 SNHLY and CDR2 FYNNEI. CDR3 size: 15 residues. Between the trimmed V and J ends, which lost 2 bases and 4 bases, there was a span of 11 bases. The CDR3 loop is CASSESEGVNEKLFF. Written as DNA, the CDR3 is TGTGCCAGCAGTGAATCGGAAGGGGTTAATGAAAAACTGTTTTTT.